This TCR beta chain was sequenced during a study of chemoradiotherapy in HPV16-positive cancers. Study conclusions and caveats: For HPV16-positive patients, expanding HPV-responsive T cells associated with longer recurrence-free survival. Candidate HPV-specific clones and E7-related TCR motifs grew in tumor during treatment.

Some clones are missing from TCRdb's copy, which holds only in-frame ones; the method was immunoSEQ multiplex PCR. The sample has about 17,000 clones, roughly nine tenths seen once. Comment on this clone: Antigen: not known.

The material was blood, obtained from a patient who underwent chemoradiotherapy. The clonotype comes from a human donor with HPV-associated anogenital cancer.

For the CDR3, the DNA is TGCGCCACCGCAACTGGGGGTATCATGAACACTGAAGCTTTCTTT. This gives the protein CATATGGIMNTEAFF. The chain carries TRBV5-1 and TRBJ1-1; a weak D match, TRBD1 (5 bases). The CDR3 totals 15 residues. V gave up 9 bases and J gave up 0 bases, with 18 bases separating them. CDR1 is SGHRS, CDR2 YFSETQ, per germline. Based on the CDR3 plus reference TRBV5-1 and TRBJ1-1, the full variable domain is KAGVTQTPRYLIKTRGQQVTLSCSPISGHRSVSWYQQTPGQGLQFLFEYFSETQRNKGNFPGRFSGRQFSNSRSEMNVSTLELGDSALYLCATATGGIMNTEAFFGQGTRLTVV.